What follows are 2 T cell receptor beta chains derived from one specimen sequenced in a study of TIL therapy for anti-PD-1-resistant metastatic lung cancer. The immunoSEQ assay was v3. The method was immunoSEQ multiplex PCR; TCRdb's version includes in-frame clones alone and lacks a portion of them. The sample shows 50,000 or so clones, over 65% of them seen only once. Time point meaning: pre-treatment sample, taken before nivolumab and TIL therapy. Tumor tissue came from excised metastases, mostly pleural nodules or supraclavicular lymph nodes. The sample here was tumor tissue, taken at baseline. These receptor sequences come from a person aged 25 to 85 with non-small cell lung cancer.

J is TRBJ1-1 and V is TRBV2; D unclear. CDR3 length equals 14 residues. V was pared by 6 bases and J by 4 bases, with 15 bases between. Germline V lookup: CDR1 SNHLY, CDR2 FYNNEI. CDR3 loop: CASRQNRDGTEAFF. The CDR3 DNA follows: TGTGCCAGCAGGCAAAACAGAGACGGCACTGAAGCTTTCTTT.

The chain joins TRBV5-4 to TRBJ2-7; tentative D call: TRBD2 (5 bases). Germline values: CDR1 SGHNT, CDR2 YYREEE (reference sequence). The ends were cut back, 2 bases at V and 4 bases at J, with 16 bases in the middle. The CDR3 length is 15 residues. CDR3 sequence reads: CASSFTREGSYEQYF. As DNA, the CDR3 is TGTGCCAGCAGCTTTACTAGAGAGGGATCGTACGAGCAGTACTTC.